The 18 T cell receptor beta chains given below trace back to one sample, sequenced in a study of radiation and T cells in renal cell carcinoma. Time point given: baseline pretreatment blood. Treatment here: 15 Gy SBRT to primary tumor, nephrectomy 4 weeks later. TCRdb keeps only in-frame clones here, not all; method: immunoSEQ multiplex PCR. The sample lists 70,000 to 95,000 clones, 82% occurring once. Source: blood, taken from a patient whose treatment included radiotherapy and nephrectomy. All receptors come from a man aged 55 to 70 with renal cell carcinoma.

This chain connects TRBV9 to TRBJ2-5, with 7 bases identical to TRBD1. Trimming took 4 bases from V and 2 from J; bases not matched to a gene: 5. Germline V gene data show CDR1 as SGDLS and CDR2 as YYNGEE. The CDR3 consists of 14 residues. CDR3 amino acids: CASSSVGQQETQYF. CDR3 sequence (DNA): TGTGCCAGCAGCTCAGTGGGACAGCAAGAGACCCAGTACTTC.

As DNA, the CDR3 is TGTGCCAGCAGTCCTGGCTGGCGTAACTATGGCTACACCTTC. Protein sequence: CASSPGWRNYGYTF. The gene calls are TRBV27 and TRBJ1-2; unclear D gene. CDR1 MNHEY and CDR2 SMNVEV come from the germline V gene (reference sequence). Trimming shortened V by 5 bases and J by 1 base, and 11 bases separated the two germline ends. The CDR3 loop spans 14 amino acids.

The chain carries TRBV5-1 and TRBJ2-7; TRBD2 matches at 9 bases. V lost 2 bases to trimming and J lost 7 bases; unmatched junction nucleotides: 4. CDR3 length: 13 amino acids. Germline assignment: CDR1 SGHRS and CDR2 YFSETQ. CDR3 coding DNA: TGCGCCAGCAGCTTCCAACTAGCGGGTGAGCAGTACTTC. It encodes CASSFQLAGEQYF.

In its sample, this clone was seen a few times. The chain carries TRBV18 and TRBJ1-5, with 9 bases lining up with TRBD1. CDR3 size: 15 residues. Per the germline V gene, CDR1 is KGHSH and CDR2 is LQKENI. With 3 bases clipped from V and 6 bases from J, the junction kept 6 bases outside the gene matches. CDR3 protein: CASSPGQGTGQPQHF. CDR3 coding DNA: TGTGCCAGCTCACCCGGACAGGGGACGGGTCAGCCCCAGCATTTT.

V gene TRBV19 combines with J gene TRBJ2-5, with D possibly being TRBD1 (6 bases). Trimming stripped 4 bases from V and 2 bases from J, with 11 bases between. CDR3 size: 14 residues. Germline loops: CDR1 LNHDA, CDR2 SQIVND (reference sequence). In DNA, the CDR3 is TGTGCCAGTAGTAAACCAGGGGTACAAGAGACCCAGTACTTC. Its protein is CASSKPGVQETQYF.

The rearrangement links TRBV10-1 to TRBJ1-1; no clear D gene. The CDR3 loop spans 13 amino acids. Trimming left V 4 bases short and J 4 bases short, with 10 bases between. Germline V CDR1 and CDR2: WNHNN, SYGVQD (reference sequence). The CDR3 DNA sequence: TGCGCCAGCAGTGGGAATCGGGGCACTGAAGCTTTCTTT. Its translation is CASSGNRGTEAFF.

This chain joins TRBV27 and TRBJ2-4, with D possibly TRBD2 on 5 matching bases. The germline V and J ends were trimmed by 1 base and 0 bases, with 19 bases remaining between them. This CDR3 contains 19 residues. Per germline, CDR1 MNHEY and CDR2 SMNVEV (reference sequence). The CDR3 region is CASSLYPTPGIVAKNIQYF. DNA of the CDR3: TGTGCCAGCAGTTTATACCCTACCCCCGGGATTGTAGCCAAAAACATTCAGTACTTC.

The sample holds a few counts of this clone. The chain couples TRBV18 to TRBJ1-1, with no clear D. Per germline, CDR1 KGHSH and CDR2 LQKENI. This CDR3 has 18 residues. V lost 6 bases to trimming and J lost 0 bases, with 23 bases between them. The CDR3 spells CASSSVVFGPDMNTEAFF. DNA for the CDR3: TGTGCCAGCTCCTCTGTTGTTTTTGGGCCTGATATGAACACTGAAGCTTTCTTT. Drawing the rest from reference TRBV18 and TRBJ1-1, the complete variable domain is NAGVMQNPRHLVRRRGQEARLRCSPMKGHSHVYWYRQLPEEGLKFMVYLQKENIIDESGMPKERFSAEFPKEGPSILRIQQVVRGDSAAYFCASSSVVFGPDMNTEAFFGQGTRLTVV.

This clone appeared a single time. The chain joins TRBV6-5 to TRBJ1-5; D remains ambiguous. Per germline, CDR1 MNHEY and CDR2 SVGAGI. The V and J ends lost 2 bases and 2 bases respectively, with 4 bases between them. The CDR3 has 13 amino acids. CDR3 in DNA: TGTGCCAGCAGTTACGCGGGCAATCAGCCCCAGCATTTT. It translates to CASSYAGNQPQHF.

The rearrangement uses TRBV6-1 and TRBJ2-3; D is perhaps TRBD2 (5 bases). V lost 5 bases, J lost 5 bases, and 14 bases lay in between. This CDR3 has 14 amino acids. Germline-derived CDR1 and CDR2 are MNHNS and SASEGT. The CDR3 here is CASSIEGLEDTQYF. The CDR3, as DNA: TGTGCCAGCAGTATCGAGGGTTTAGAAGATACGCAGTATTTT.

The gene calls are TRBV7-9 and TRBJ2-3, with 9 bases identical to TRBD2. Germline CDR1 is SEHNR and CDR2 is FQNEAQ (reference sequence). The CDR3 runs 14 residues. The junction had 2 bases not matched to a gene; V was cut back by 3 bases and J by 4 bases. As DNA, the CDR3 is TGTGCCAGCAGCTTTGGGACTAGCCCAGATACGCAGTATTTT. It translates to CASSFGTSPDTQYF.

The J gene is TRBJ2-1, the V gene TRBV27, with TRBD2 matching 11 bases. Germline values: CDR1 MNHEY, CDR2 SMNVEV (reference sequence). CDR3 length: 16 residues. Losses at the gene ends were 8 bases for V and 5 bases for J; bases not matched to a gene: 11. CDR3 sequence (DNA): TGTGCCAGCGCCCGGCCCTTAGCGGGAGGGAACAATGAGCAGTTCTTC. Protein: CASARPLAGGNNEQFF.

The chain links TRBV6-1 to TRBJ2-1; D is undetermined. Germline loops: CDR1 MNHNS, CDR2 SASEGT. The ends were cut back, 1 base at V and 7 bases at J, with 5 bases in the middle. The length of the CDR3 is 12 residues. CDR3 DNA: TGTGCCAGCAGTGAAGTGGGGAATGAGCAGTTCTTC. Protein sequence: CASSEVGNEQFF.

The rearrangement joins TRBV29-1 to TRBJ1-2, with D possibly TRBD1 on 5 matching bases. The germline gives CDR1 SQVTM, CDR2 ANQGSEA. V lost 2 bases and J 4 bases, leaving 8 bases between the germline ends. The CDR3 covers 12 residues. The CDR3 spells CSVERGSYGYTF. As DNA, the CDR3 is TGCAGCGTTGAAAGGGGCAGCTATGGCTACACCTTC. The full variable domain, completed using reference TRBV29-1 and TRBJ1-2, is SAVISQKPSRDICQRGTSLTIQCQVDSQVTMMFWYRQQPGQSLTLIATANQGSEATYESGFVIDKFPISRPNLTFSTLTVSNMSPEDSSIYLCSVERGSYGYTFGSGTRLTVV.

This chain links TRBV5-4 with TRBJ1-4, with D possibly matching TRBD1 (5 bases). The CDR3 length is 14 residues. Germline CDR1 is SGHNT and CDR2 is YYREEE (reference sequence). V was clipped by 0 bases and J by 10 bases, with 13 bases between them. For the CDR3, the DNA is TGTGCCAGCAGCTTGGCCCAGGAAAGGGGAAAACTGTTTTTT. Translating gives CASSLAQERGKLFF.

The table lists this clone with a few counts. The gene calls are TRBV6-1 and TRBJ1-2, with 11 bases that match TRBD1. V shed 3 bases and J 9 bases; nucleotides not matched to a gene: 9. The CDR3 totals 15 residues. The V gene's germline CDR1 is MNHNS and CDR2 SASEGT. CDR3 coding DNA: TGTGCCAGCAGTGAGGGACAGGGGGTAGGATCTCGCTACACCTTC. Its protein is CASSEGQGVGSRYTF.

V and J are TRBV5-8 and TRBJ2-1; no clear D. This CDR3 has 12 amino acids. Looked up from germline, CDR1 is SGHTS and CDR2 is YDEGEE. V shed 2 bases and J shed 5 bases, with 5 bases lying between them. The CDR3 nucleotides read TGTGCCAGCAGCTTTCGCGACAATGAGCAGTTCTTC. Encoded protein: CASSFRDNEQFF.

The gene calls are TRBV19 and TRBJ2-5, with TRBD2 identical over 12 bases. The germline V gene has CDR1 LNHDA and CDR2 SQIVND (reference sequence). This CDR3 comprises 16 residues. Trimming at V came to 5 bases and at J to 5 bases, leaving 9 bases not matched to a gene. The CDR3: CASSPTLAGGQETQYF. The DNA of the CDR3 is TGTGCCAGTAGTCCAACGCTAGCGGGAGGGCAGGAGACCCAGTACTTC.